Sequencing of this TCR beta chain was carried out in a study of regulatory T cells. CDR1 and CDR2 from the germline V gene are ENHRY and SYGVKD. There are 13 residues in the CDR3. With V trimmed by 9 bases and J by 1 base, 3 bases remained unmatched. The PCR used 52 TRBV and 13 TRBJ primers. Profiled with immunoSEQ multiplex PCR; TCRdb holds only in-frame clones, not every one. Here the sample spans about 18,000 clones, more than 65% being singletons. Regulatory (CD25-high CD127-low) and conventional (CD25-low CD127-high) CD4+ T cells were sorted separately. Study findings and constraints: Hydrophobic residues at CDR3 positions 6 and 7 were enriched in conventional CD4+ T cells of CD3G-deficient patients. In patients, unique TRB V-J pairs were restricted and V/J usage skewed, especially in Tregs.

Points on this clone: Its specificity is unknown.

This clonotype was sampled from a person in their thirties with CD3G deficiency. Sequenced sample: conventional CD4+ T cells sorted from blood. The J gene is TRBJ1-1, the V gene TRBV10-3, with 9 positions matching TRBD1. For the CDR3, the DNA is TGTGCCATGGCGGGACAGGGGAACACTGAAGCTTTCTTT. Residues: CAMAGQGNTEAFF.